This TCR beta chain appears in the sequencing data of a study of blood T cell repertoires in COVID-19. Looking at the study overall: The United States, Italy and Spain were the sources of the acute and convalescent COVID-19 samples. PBMCs, B-cell-depleted T cells, or T cells were the source of the cDNA or gDNA that made up the material.

CDR1 and CDR2 (germline): SGHNT, YENEEA. Deletions cut 0 bases from V and 6 bases from J, with 12 bases between. This CDR3 contains 15 residues. Authors' processing steps: It was from reference gene primer amplification that nucleated cell counts were estimated. Using immunoSEQ multiplex PCR, the repertoire was profiled, and TCRdb retains in-frame clones only, with some absent. V and J calls and clone size come straight from that table; D and trimming were deduced from the DNA. Seen here are 30,000 to 40,000 clones, 65% to 85% observed once, and the top ten hold 9% to 10%. The sample was peripheral blood. This receptor was identified in a man aged 55 to 70 in a cohort sampled during active COVID-19. The chain couples TRBV11-3 to TRBJ2-1; D gene uncertain. The CDR3 DNA sequence: TGTGCCAGCAGCTTAGATCCCTCGCGCGGCAATGAGCAGTTCTTC. Its translation is CASSLDPSRGNEQFF.